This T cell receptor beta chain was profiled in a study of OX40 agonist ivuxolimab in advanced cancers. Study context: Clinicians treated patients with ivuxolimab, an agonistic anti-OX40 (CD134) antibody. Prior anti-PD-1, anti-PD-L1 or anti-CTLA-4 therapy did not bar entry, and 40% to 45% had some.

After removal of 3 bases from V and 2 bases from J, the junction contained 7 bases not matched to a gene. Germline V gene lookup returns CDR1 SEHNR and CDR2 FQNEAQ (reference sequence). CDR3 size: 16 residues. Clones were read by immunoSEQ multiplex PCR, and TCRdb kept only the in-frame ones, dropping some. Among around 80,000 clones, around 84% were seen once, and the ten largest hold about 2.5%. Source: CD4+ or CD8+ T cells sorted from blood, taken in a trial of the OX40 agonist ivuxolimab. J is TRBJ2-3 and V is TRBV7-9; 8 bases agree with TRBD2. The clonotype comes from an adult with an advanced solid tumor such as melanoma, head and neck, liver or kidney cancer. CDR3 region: CASSLGLDFNTDTQYF. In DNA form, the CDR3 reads TGTGCCAGCAGCTTGGGACTAGACTTTAACACAGATACGCAGTATTTT.